This T cell receptor (beta chain) was identified during a study of blood T cells in healthy people across ages. A few counts support this clonotype. It was with a sample-barcoded 5' primer and a J-beta primer mix that a second PCR of roughly 7 to 12 cycles was run. The template-switch adaptor, which had 12 random nucleotides, put a tag on each cDNA molecule. TCRdb independently ran MiXCR on the 5' RACE reads; one entry per CDR3 protein. Among about 1.1 million distinct CDR3 sequences, approximately 38% were seen once, and the ten largest hold 10% to 15%. The V end lost 5 bases, the J end lost 8 bases, and 12 bases lay between the germline ends. CDR3 length: 12 amino acids. Germline V lookup: CDR1 MDHEN, CDR2 SYDVKM. Peripheral blood was drawn, around 9.3 milliliters per donor. Each sample had at least 6.5 million PBMCs isolated. Every sample gave at least 5.5 micrograms of total RNA when it was extracted.

Material: blood. V and J are TRBV28 and TRBJ1-2; D is uncertain. This sequence originates from a man younger than 35 in good health. CDR3 amino acids: CASSEGRFGYTF. CDR3 coding DNA: TGTGCCAGCAGTGAAGGGAGGTTCGGCTACACCTTC.